Listed below are T cell receptor beta chains from one sample, sequenced in a study of PD-1 blockade in mismatch repair-deficient tumors. Data came from immunoSEQ multiplex PCR; TCRdb stores just in-frame clones and leaves some out. Here the sample spans roughly 16,000 clones, 84% being singletons. The sample consisted of PBMCs, taken before pembrolizumab treatment. These TCRs come from an adult with mismatch repair-deficient cancer. Both conserved end residues are part of each CDR3. Each record gives: CDR3 DNA, CDR3 protein, J gene, clone size, D gene, V gene. The D gene is left open where the match is weak. Only some rows state a clone size, as once, few, many or a class for expanded clones.

TGTGCCAGCAGGGCCCTGGAGACAGGAGTATCCTACGAGCAGTACTTC CASRALETGVSYEQYF TRBJ2-7 once . TRBV2
TGTGCCAGCAGCTTAGGGGGGTGGGGGCAGTTCTTC CASSLGGWGQFF TRBJ2-1 . . TRBV11-2
TGTGCCAGCAGTGAGGACAGTGATAGCCCTGGGGCCAACGTCCTGACTTTC CASSEDSDSPGANVLTF TRBJ2-6 . . TRBV28
TGTGCCAGCAGTTACAGTGTGAACACTGAAGCTTTCTTT CASSYSVNTEAFF TRBJ1-1 . . TRBV6-5
TGTGCCAGCAGAGACAGGGTGGCGACAGATACGCAGTATTTT CASRDRVATDTQYF TRBJ2-3 . TRBD1 TRBV2
TGTGCCAGCAGCCAGACCGGCCTAGATTTGAGAGAGCAGTACTTC CASSQTGLDLREQYF TRBJ2-7 once . TRBV4-2
TGTGCTAGTGGTTTGGTACTAAGACAGGGGACTTCGAACACCGGGGAGCTGTTTTTT CASGLVLRQGTSNTGELFF TRBJ2-2 . TRBD1 TRBV12-5
TGTGCCAGTAGTACGGGGGCCGGGACAGGGGGAATTACTGAAGCTTTCTTT CASSTGAGTGGITEAFF TRBJ1-1 . TRBD1 TRBV19
TGTGCCAGCGGTACCAGGGCGCAGAACACTGAAGCTTTCTTT CASGTRAQNTEAFF TRBJ1-1 . . TRBV7-2
TGTGCCAGCAGCGTAGCTACAAACCCAGGGGCCAACGTCCTGACTTTC CASSVATNPGANVLTF TRBJ2-6 . . TRBV9
TGTGCCAGCAGCTCCTCATACTCCTACGAGCAGTACTTC CASSSSYSYEQYF TRBJ2-7 . . TRBV7-2
TGTGCCAGCAGTTCTGGGACGGCCTCCTACGAGCAGTACTTC CASSSGTASYEQYF TRBJ2-7 once . TRBV5-6
TGTGCCATCAGCGTGACAGGGGGTGGGAACACTGAAGCTTTCTTT CAISVTGGGNTEAFF TRBJ1-1 few TRBD1 TRBV10-3
TGTGCCAGCAGCTTGGGCCGGATAACCTACGAGCAGTACTTC CASSLGRITYEQYF TRBJ2-7 . . TRBV11-3
TGTGCCAGTAGTATTACAGGGGGCTTCTACGAGCAGTACTTC CASSITGGFYEQYF TRBJ2-7 . TRBD1 TRBV19
TGTGCCAGCAGTTCGACCGGGACAGGGTCTGGGGCCAACGTCCTGACTTTC CASSSTGTGSGANVLTF TRBJ2-6 . TRBD1 TRBV27
TGTGCCAGCAGCCCCCTCGGTAGTAGGTCTCATGAGCAGTTCTTC CASSPLGSRSHEQFF TRBJ2-1 . . TRBV4-2
TGTGCCAGCAGCCCCCGGTCCCTCTCCTACAATGAGCAGTTCTTC CASSPRSLSYNEQFF TRBJ2-1 . . TRBV7-2
TGCGCCAGCAGCCAAGATCCCCATTATTTTCAGTCCTACGAGCAGTACTTC CASSQDPHYFQSYEQYF TRBJ2-7 medium-sized . TRBV4-1
TGTGCCAGCAGTTCTTTAGCGGAGACCCTCACAGATACGCAGTATTTT CASSSLAETLTDTQYF TRBJ2-3 . . TRBV7-9
TGTGCCAGCAGTGCGAGTCGGGAGGAGATATGGGACGAGCAGTACTTC CASSASREEIWDEQYF TRBJ2-7 . TRBD2 TRBV6-1
TGTGCCAGTAGTGGAAGTCACCATCCTAGCACAGATACGCAGTATTTT CASSGSHHPSTDTQYF TRBJ2-3 . . TRBV19
TGTGCCAGCAGCACCGGGACTAGCGGGAATTGGGCGGCCGGGGAGCTGTTTTTT CASSTGTSGNWAAGELFF TRBJ2-2 . TRBD2 TRBV7-2
TGTGCCAGCAGCTTGGGGGACAGGGCCCCCTACGAGCAGTACTTC CASSLGDRAPYEQYF TRBJ2-7 . TRBD1 TRBV5-4
TGCGCCAGCAGCTTGGATCCGAACCGGGACGGCGGGGATGAGCAGTTCTTC CASSLDPNRDGGDEQFF TRBJ2-1 . . TRBV5-1
TGCAGCGGAGGGGGGGGCAGAGAGACCCAGTACTTC CSGGGGRETQYF TRBJ2-5 . . TRBV29-1
TGTGCCAGCATGGGACAGTACACTGAAGCTTTCTTT CASMGQYTEAFF TRBJ1-1 . TRBD1 TRBV28
TGTGCCAGCAGACCCGGACAGACCTACGAGCAGTACTTC CASRPGQTYEQYF TRBJ2-7 . . TRBV6-1
TGTGCCAGCAGCGCGAAGTCTGGGGCCAACGTCCTGACTTTC CASSAKSGANVLTF TRBJ2-6 . . TRBV5-4
TGTGCTAGTGGTCACCAAGGCGGTAGCACAGATACGCAGTATTTT CASGHQGGSTDTQYF TRBJ2-3 . . TRBV12-5
TGTGCCAGCACCAGGGACGAGTTGGGGGAGCAGTACTTC CASTRDELGEQYF TRBJ2-7 . . TRBV6-6
TGTGCCAGCAGGGATACTAGCGGCTCCTACGAGCAGTACTTC CASRDTSGSYEQYF TRBJ2-7 . TRBD2 TRBV28
TGTGCCAGCAGCAGGTTGGTAACAGATACGCAGTATTTT CASSRLVTDTQYF TRBJ2-3 . . TRBV5-4
TGTGCCAGTAGTATTCCGGGGGAATACGAGCAGTACTTC CASSIPGEYEQYF TRBJ2-7 . . TRBV19
TGTGCCAGCAGTGACTCCGGGACTAGCGGGAGCAATGAGCAGTTCTTC CASSDSGTSGSNEQFF TRBJ2-1 . TRBD2 TRBV6-4
TGCGCCAGCAGGTTGGACAGGGAGGGGGAGTACTTC CASRLDREGEYF TRBJ2-7 once . TRBV5-1
TGTGCCAGCAGCCCCGGGGTTGCGGGAGGCCCCTCCTACGAGCAGTACTTC CASSPGVAGGPSYEQYF TRBJ2-7 once TRBD2 TRBV7-2
TGTGCCAGCTCAGAAGGGAGTGGCGAGACCCAGTACTTC CASSEGSGETQYF TRBJ2-5 . . TRBV18
TGTGCTAGTGGACCTCGGACCTACGAGCAGTACTTC CASGPRTYEQYF TRBJ2-7 few . TRBV12-5
TGTGCCAGCTCACCACCGTTGGGTCTAGGGTTGGACAATGAGCAGTTCTTC CASSPPLGLGLDNEQFF TRBJ2-1 few . TRBV18
TGTGCCAGCAGTTACCTAGGCACAGATACGCAGTATTTT CASSYLGTDTQYF TRBJ2-3 once . TRBV6-6
TGTGCCAGCAGCCTTATTCGACAGGGGCATCGGAATACGCAGTATTTT CASSLIRQGHRNTQYF TRBJ2-3 . TRBD1 TRBV5-6
TGTGCCAGCAGCGGAGGGGACAGGGGGAGGGAGACCCAGTACTTC CASSGGDRGRETQYF TRBJ2-5 . TRBD1 TRBV5-5
TGTGCCAGCAGCTTCGGGACTAGCAGCACAGATACGCAGTATTTT CASSFGTSSTDTQYF TRBJ2-3 . TRBD2 TRBV5-4
TGTGCCTGGAGTGTACGCGAGCTAGCGGCCGAGACCCAGTACTTC CAWSVRELAAETQYF TRBJ2-5 . TRBD2 TRBV30
TGTGCCAGCAGCCCAAAGGAAGGGCAGGGGCTATACGAGCAGTACTTC CASSPKEGQGLYEQYF TRBJ2-7 . . TRBV13
TGTGCCAGCAGTTCCTTGGAGACCCATACCAACGAGCAGTACTTC CASSSLETHTNEQYF TRBJ2-7 few . TRBV28